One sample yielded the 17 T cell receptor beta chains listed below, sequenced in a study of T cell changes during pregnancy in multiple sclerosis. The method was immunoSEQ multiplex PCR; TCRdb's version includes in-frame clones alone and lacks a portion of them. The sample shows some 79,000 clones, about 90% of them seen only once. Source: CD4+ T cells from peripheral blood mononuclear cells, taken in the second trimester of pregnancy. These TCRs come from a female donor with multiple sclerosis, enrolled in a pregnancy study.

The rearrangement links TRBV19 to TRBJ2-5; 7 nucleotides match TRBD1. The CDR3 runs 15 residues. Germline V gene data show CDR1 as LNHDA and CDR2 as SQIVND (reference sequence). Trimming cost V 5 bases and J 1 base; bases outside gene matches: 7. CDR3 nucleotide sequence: TGTGCCAGTAGTTCCCGACAGGGCACCCAAGAGACCCAGTACTTC. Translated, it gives CASSSRQGTQETQYF.

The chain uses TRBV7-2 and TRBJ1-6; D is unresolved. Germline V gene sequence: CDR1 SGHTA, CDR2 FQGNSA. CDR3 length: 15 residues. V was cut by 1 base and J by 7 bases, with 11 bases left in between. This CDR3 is CASSLGQVVNSPLHF. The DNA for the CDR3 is TGTGCCAGCAGCTTAGGTCAGGTGGTAAATTCACCCCTCCACTTT.

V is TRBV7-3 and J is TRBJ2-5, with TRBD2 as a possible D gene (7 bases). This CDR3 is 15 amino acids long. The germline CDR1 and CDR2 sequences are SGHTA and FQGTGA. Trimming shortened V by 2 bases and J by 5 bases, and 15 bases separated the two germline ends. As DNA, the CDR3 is TGTGCCAGCAGCTTATTAGGGGGGGCCCAGGAGACCCAGTACTTC. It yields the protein CASSLLGGAQETQYF.

The CDR3, as DNA: TGTGCCAGCTCACCACCAGGTGGGAGAACTTTCCAAGAGACCCAGTACTTC. Translating gives CASSPPGGRTFQETQYF. J is TRBJ2-5 and V is TRBV18; perhaps TRBD2 as D (5 bases). The germline gives CDR1 KGHSH, CDR2 LQKENI. This CDR3 contains 17 residues. The V and J ends lost 0 bases and 1 base respectively, with 15 bases between them.

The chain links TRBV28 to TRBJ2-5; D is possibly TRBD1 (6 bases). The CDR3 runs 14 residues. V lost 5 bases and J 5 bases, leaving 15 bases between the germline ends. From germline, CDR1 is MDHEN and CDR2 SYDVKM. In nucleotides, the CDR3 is TGTGCCAGCAGTCTCCGACAGGTAGACGAGACCCAGTACTTC. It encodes CASSLRQVDETQYF.

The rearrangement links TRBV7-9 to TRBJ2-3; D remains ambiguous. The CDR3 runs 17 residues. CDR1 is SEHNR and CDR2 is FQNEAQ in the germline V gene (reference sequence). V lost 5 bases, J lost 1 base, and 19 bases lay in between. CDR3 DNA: TGTGCCAGCAGCCAGTGGATCCGGGTATCGGGCACAGATACGCAGTATTTT. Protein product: CASSQWIRVSGTDTQYF.

The CDR3 here is CAWTQGRVAFF. The CDR3 nucleotides read TGTGCCTGGACCCAGGGGAGGGTAGCTTTCTTT. This chain links TRBV30 with TRBJ1-1; possibly TRBD1 for D (6 bases). The CDR3 has 11 residues. In germline, CDR1 is GTSNPN, CDR2 SVGIG (reference sequence). V was shortened by 4 bases and J by 10 bases, with 13 bases between the two germline ends. Variable domain in full (rest from reference TRBV30 and TRBJ1-1): SQTIHQWPATLVQPVGSPLSLECTVEGTSNPNLYWYRQAAGRGLQLLFYSVGIGQISSEVPQNLSASRPQDRQFILSSKKLLLSDSGFYLCAWTQGRVAFFGQGTRLTVV.

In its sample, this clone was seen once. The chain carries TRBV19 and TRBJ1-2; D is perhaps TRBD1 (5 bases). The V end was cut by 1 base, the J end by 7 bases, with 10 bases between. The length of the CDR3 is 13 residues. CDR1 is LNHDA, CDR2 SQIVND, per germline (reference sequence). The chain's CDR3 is CASSIGQGGGYTF. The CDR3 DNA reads TGTGCCAGTAGTATAGGGCAGGGAGGTGGCTACACCTTC.

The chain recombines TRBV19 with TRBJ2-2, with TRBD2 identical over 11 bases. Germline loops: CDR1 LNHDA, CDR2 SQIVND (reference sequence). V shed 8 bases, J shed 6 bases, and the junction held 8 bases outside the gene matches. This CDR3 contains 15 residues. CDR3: CASGTLAGGSGELFF. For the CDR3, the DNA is TGTGCCAGTGGAACTCTAGCGGGAGGTTCCGGGGAGCTGTTTTTT.

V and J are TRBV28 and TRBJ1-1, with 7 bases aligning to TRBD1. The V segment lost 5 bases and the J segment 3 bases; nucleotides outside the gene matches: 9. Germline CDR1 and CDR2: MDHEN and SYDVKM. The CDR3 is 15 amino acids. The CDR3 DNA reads TGTGCCAGCAGTCCTCCCGACAGGGCTTACACTGAAGCTTTCTTT. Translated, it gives CASSPPDRAYTEAFF. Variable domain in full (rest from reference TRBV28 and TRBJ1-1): DVKVTQSSRYLVKRTGEKVFLECVQDMDHENMFWYRQDPGLGLRLIYFSYDVKMKEKGDIPEGYSVSREKKERFSLILESASTNQTSMYLCASSPPDRAYTEAFFGQGTRLTVV.

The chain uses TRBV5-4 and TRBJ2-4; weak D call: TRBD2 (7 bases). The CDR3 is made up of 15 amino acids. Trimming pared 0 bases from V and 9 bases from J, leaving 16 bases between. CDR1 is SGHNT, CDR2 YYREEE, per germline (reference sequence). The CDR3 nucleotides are TGTGCCAGCAGCTTGGCTTCGGGGGGCAACGGCATTCAGTACTTC. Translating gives CASSLASGGNGIQYF.

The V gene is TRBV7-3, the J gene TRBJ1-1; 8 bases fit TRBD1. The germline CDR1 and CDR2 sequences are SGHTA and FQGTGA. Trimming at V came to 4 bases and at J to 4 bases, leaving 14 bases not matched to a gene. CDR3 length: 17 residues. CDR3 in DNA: TGTGCCAGCAGCTCGTCAGGGGGCCTAAGGGTCGGCACTGAAGCTTTCTTT. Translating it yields CASSSSGGLRVGTEAFF.

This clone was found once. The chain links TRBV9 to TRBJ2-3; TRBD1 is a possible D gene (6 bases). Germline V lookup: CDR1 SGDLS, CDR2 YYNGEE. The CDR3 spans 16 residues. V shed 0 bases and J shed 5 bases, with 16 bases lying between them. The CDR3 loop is CASSVGLSARGDTQYF. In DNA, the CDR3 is TGTGCCAGCAGCGTAGGACTCTCAGCCAGGGGAGATACGCAGTATTTT.

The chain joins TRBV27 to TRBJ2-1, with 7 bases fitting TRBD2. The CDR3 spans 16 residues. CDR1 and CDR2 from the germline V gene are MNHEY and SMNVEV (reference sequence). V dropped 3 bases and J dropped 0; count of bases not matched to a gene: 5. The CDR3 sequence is CASSFKRGSSYNEQFF. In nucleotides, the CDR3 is TGTGCCAGCAGTTTCAAGCGGGGAAGCTCCTACAATGAGCAGTTCTTC.

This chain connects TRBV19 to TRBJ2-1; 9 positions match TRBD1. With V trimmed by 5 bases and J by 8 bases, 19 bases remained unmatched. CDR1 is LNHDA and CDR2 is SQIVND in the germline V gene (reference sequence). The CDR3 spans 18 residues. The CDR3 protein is CASSVRGGQGTLADEQFF. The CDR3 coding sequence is TGTGCCAGTAGTGTTAGGGGGGGACAGGGAACTCTTGCGGATGAGCAGTTCTTC.

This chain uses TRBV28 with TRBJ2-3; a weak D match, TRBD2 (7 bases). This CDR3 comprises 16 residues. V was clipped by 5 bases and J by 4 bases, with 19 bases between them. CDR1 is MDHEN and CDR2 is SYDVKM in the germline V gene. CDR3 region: CASSPLRGAPADTQYF. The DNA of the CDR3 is TGTGCCAGCAGTCCTCTACGGGGGGCGCCGGCAGATACGCAGTATTTT.

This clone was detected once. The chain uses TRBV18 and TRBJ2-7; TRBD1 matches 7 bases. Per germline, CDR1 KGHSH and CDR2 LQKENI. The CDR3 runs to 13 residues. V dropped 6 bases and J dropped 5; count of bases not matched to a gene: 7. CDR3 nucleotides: TGTGCCAGCTCGCGCAAACAGGGGAACGAGCAGTACTTC. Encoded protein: CASSRKQGNEQYF.